The present T cell receptor (beta chain) was sequenced within a study of cytomegalovirus exposure and HLA in healthy donors. Overall study: When about 400 donors were genotyped, 81% of them were found to fall in the Caucasian-associated ancestry cluster.

The CDR3 loop spans 13 amino acids. Germline assignment: CDR1 MNHEY and CDR2 SVGAGI. V lost 6 bases and J lost 2; bases outside the gene matches: 3. The PCR contained 60 Vbeta and 13 Jbeta primers. Data came from immunoSEQ multiplex PCR; TCRdb stores just in-frame clones and leaves some out. The table shows some 190,000 clones, with 87% occurring only once. The receptor was isolated from a man aged 30 to 45 in good health and CMV-seronegative. The V and J genes are TRBV6-5 and TRBJ1-2; 7 positions match TRBD1. The sequencing input was PBMCs. DNA for the CDR3: TGTGCCAGCAGGTCACAGGGGAACTATGGCTACACCTTC. It yields the protein CASRSQGNYGYTF.